The sequence of this T cell receptor (beta chain) was determined in a study of T-cell reconstitution after alpha-beta-depleted transplantation in children. Molecular barcoding with unique molecular identifiers was used for the TCRbeta library. TCRdb processed the PCR reads anew with MiXCR; each CDR3 protein has one entry. The sample yields approximately 400,000 distinct CDR3 sequences, roughly a tenth seen once. The V and J ends lost 4 bases and 10 bases, in that order; junction bases with no gene match: 8. The germline V gene encodes CDR1 SGHRS and CDR2 YFSETQ. The CDR3 has 14 residues. This TCR was recovered from a human donor who donated a stem cell graft to a child with acute myeloid leukemia. The source material was PBMCs from the stem cell graft donor, sampled from the stem cell graft. The rearrangement uses TRBV5-1 and TRBJ2-1, with TRBD1 matching 10 bases. CDR3 region: CASSLAGTGAEQFF. CDR3 sequence (DNA): TGCGCCAGCAGCCTTGCTGGGACAGGGGCCGAGCAGTTCTTC.